This TCR beta chain was recorded in a study of cytomegalovirus exposure and HLA in healthy donors. In the study overall: A prior study identified 117 million unique TCR beta sequences from 180 million or so T cells.

On this clone: The antigen remains unidentified.

Germline loops: CDR1 MNHEY, CDR2 SVGAGI. This CDR3 comprises 14 residues. With V trimmed by 10 bases and J by 4 bases, 11 bases remained unmatched. The PCR contained 60 Vbeta and 13 Jbeta primers. Profiled with immunoSEQ multiplex PCR; TCRdb holds only in-frame clones, not every one. This repertoire shows 110,000 or so clones, 82% found once; its top ten account for about 2.7%. Broader study findings: Most TCR sequences proved rare, with some public TCRs found in many donors. In a later analysis, donors in an Asian-associated ancestry cluster reportedly had fewer N-insertions in productive TCRs than the cohort mean. Certain indistinguishable V segments, among them TRBV6-2 and TRBV6-3, were excluded.

The rearrangement links TRBV6-5 to TRBJ2-3; 7 bases align to TRBD2. The TCR sequence derives from a woman in her late teens or twenties in good health and CMV-seronegative. Material: PBMCs. The DNA for the CDR3 is TGTGCCACCAAGCGGGGAGGTCTCGCAGATACGCAGTATTTT. It is translated as CATKRGGLADTQYF.